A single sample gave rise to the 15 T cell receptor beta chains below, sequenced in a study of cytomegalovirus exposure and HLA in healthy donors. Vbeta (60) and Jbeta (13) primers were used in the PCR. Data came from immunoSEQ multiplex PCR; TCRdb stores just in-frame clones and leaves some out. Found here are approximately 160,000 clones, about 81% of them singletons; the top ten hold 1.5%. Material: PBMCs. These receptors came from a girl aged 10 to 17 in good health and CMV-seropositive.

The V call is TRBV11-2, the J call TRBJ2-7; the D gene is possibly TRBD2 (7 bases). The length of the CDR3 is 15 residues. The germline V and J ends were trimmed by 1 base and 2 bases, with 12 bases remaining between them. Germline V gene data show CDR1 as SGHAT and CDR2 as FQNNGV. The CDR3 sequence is CASSLAPRGPYEQYF. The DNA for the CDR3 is TGTGCCAGCAGCTTAGCACCGCGGGGGCCCTACGAGCAGTACTTC.

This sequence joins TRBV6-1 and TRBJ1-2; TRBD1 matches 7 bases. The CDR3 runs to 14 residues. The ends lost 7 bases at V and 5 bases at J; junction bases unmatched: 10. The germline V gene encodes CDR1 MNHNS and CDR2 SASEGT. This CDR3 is CASKYPGTDYGYTF. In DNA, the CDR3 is TGTGCCAGCAAGTATCCCGGGACAGATTATGGCTACACCTTC.

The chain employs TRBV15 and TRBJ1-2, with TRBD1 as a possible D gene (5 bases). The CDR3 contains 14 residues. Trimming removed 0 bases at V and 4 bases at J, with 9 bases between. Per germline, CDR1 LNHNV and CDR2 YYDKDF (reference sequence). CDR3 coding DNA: TGTGCCACCAGCAGAGAGGGGGGAGCCTATGGCTACACCTTC. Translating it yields CATSREGGAYGYTF.

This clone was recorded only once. The CDR3 sequence: CASSLAAQNYGYTF. Here the CDR3 DNA reads TGTGCCAGCAGCTTAGCGGCACAGAACTATGGCTACACCTTC. The genes are TRBV11-2 and TRBJ1-2; D is uncertain. The ends were cut back, 1 base at V and 2 bases at J, with 8 bases in the middle. CDR1 and CDR2 (germline): SGHAT, FQNNGV. The CDR3 extends over 14 amino acids.

In DNA form, the CDR3 reads TGTGCCAGCAGCTTGTTCTCGGTGGGCCAGGGGGCTGGTATTAACTATGGCTACACCTTC. Translated, it gives CASSLFSVGQGAGINYGYTF. The genes are TRBV5-4 and TRBJ1-2; 8 positions agree with TRBD1. The CDR3 has 20 amino acids. J was trimmed by 1 base and V by 1 base; bases with no gene match: 18. Germline values: CDR1 SGHNT, CDR2 YYREEE (reference sequence).

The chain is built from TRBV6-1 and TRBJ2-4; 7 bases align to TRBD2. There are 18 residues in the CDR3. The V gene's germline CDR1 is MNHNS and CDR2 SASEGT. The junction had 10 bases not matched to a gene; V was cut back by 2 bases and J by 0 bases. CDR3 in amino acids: CASSEWGGLAVAKNIQYF. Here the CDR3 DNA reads TGTGCCAGCAGTGAATGGGGAGGGCTAGCGGTAGCCAAAAACATTCAGTACTTC.

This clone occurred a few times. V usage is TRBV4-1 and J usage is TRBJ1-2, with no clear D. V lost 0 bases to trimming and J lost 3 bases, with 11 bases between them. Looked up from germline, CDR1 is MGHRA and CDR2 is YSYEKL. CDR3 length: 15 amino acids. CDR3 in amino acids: CASSQEDRRDYGYTF. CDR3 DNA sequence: TGCGCCAGCAGCCAAGAAGATCGGCGGGACTATGGCTACACCTTC.

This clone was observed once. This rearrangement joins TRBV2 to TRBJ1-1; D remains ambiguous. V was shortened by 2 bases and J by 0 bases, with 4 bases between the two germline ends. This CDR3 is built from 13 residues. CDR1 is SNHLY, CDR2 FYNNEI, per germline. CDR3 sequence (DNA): TGTGCCAGCAGTGAATATATGAACACTGAAGCTTTCTTT. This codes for CASSEYMNTEAFF.

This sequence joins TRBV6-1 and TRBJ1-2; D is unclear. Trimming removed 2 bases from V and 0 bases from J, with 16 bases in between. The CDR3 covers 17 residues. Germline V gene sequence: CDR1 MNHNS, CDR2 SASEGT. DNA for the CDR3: TGTGCCAGCAGTGAATACGGAGGTGCTATATCTAACTATGGCTACACCTTC. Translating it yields CASSEYGGAISNYGYTF.

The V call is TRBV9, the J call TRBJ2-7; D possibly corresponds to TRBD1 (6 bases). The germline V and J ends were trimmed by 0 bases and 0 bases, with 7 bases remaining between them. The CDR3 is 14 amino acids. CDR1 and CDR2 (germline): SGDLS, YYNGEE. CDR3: CASSVEGDSYEQYF. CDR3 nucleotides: TGTGCCAGCAGCGTAGAGGGGGACTCCTACGAGCAGTACTTC.

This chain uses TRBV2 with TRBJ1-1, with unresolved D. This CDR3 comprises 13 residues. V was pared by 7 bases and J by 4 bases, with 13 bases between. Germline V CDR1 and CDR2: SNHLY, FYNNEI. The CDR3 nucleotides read TGTGCCAGCAATGCGGAGGGAAGCACTGAAGCTTTCTTT. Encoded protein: CASNAEGSTEAFF.

CDR3 in amino acids: CASSWEGHRGDSYEQYF. The DNA of the CDR3 is TGTGCCAGCAGCTGGGAGGGCCACAGGGGGGATTCCTACGAGCAGTACTTC. The V gene is TRBV5-6, the J gene TRBJ2-7, with D perhaps matching TRBD1 (8 bases). Germline loops: CDR1 SGHDT, CDR2 YYEEEE. V gave up 3 bases and J gave up 1 base, with 20 bases separating them. The CDR3 has 17 residues. The full variable domain, completed using reference TRBV5-6 and TRBJ2-7, is DAGVTQSPTHLIKTRGQQVTLRCSPKSGHDTVSWYQQALGQGPQFIFQYYEEEERQRGNFPDRFSGHQFPNYSSELNVNALLLGDSALYLCASSWEGHRGDSYEQYFGPGTRLTVT.

The CDR3 nucleotides are TGTGCCAGCAGCGTAGGAGTGGGACAGGGGACCCCCTACGAGCAGTACTTC. It codes for CASSVGVGQGTPYEQYF. The rearrangement uses TRBV9 and TRBJ2-7, with 10 bases identical to TRBD1. Germline lookup yields CDR1 SGDLS and CDR2 YYNGEE. CDR3 length: 17 amino acids. The V segment lost 0 bases and the J segment 2 bases; nucleotides outside the gene matches: 8.

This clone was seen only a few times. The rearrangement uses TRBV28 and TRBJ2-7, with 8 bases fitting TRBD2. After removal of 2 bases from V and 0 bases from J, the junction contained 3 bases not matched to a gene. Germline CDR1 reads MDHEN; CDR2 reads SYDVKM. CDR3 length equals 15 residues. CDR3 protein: CASSLPLAGSYEQYF. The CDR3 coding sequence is TGTGCCAGCAGTTTACCGCTAGCGGGCTCCTACGAGCAGTACTTC.

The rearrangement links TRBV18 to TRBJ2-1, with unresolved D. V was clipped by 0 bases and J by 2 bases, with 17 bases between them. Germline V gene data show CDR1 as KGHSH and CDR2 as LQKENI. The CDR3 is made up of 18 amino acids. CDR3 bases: TGTGCCAGCTCACCACCGAGCTTGGAGCACCCAGCCTACAATGAGCAGTTCTTC. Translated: CASSPPSLEHPAYNEQFF.